This TCR beta chain was obtained from a study of identifying expanded T cells in peripheral blood. Profiled with immunoSEQ multiplex PCR; TCRdb holds only in-frame clones, not every one. This sample has about 94,000 clones, with nearly 90% found just once. Notes on this clone: Its antigen is still unknown.

The study's findings and limits: About 1.2 clones differed between technical replicates, versus roughly 16 and 20 over time. Clone count variance between approximately two-week samples rose with total template count.

This CDR3 contains 19 residues. The source is a person between 18 and 70 years old in good health. The sequenced sample was blood. V and J are TRBV12-2 and TRBJ2-2; whether TRBD2, the table's D call, matches the DNA was not checked. TRBV12-2 is flagged as a pseudogene. Here the CDR3 reads CASRLVSPVDRVHTGELFF. The CDR3 DNA reads TGTGCAAGTCGCTTAGTGAGCCCCGTTGACCGGGTTCACACCGGGGAGCTGTTTTTT.